A selection of T cell receptor beta chains follows, all from one sample in a study of glioma-infiltrating T cells. MiXCR was run by TCRdb on the multiplex PCR reads, yielding one entry per CDR3 protein. Of about 110,000 distinct CDR3 sequences detected, 20% to 30% appear once; the ten largest clones hold 35%. Sequencing used glioma tissue, nonneoplastic brain tissue, or PBMCs (not recorded which). These receptors all stem from a human donor with low-grade glioma or glioblastoma, undergoing nonglioma brain surgery, or in good health (not recorded which). CDR3s include the opening cysteine and the closing phenylalanine or tryptophan. D genes are given only for firm matches. Size values are once, few and many counts, or a class for expanded clones, and some rows have none.

d_gene: TRBD1
j_gene: TRBJ2-7
v_gene: TRBV20-1
abundance: .
CDR3nt: TGCGGCGCCCCGGGACAGGGATTTGACGAGCAGTACTTC
CDR3aa: CGAPGQGFDEQYF

d_gene: TRBD1
j_gene: TRBJ2-2
v_gene: TRBV12-3/TRBV12-4
abundance: .
CDR3nt: TGTGCCAGCAGTTTAATCGGACAGGGCGATCGACGGGACACCGGGGAGCTGTTTTTT
CDR3aa: CASSLIGQGDRRDTGELFF

d_gene: .
j_gene: TRBJ2-5
v_gene: TRBV2
abundance: .
CDR3nt: TGTGCCAGCAGTATTAGAGAAGAGACCCAGTACTTC
CDR3aa: CASSIREETQYF

d_gene: TRBD2
j_gene: TRBJ2-5
v_gene: TRBV15
abundance: many
CDR3nt: TGTGCCACTAGGCTAGCGGGGGGAGAAAAGGGGACCCAGTACTTC
CDR3aa: CATRLAGGEKGTQYF

d_gene: .
j_gene: TRBJ2-7
v_gene: TRBV9
abundance: few
CDR3nt: TGTGCCAGCAACTTAGCGGACAACTACGAGCAGTACTTC
CDR3aa: CASNLADNYEQYF

d_gene: .
j_gene: TRBJ1-1
v_gene: TRBV3-1
abundance: many
CDR3nt: TGTGCCAGCAGCCAAGATATGCTGGAAGCTTTCTTT
CDR3aa: CASSQDMLEAFF

d_gene: .
j_gene: TRBJ2-2
v_gene: TRBV6-2/TRBV6-3
abundance: many
CDR3nt: TGTGCCAGCAGTTACAGGGGGAACACCGGGGAGCTGTTTTTT
CDR3aa: CASSYRGNTGELFF

d_gene: .
j_gene: TRBJ2-5
v_gene: TRBV6-1
abundance: many
CDR3nt: TGTGCCAGCAGTCGTAACCGGGACGGAAAAGAGACCCAGTACTTC
CDR3aa: CASSRNRDGKETQYF

d_gene: TRBD2
j_gene: TRBJ2-1
v_gene: TRBV2
abundance: many
CDR3nt: TGTGCCAGCAAAAGCGGGAGGACAGGCTCCTACAATGAGCAGTTCTTC
CDR3aa: CASKSGRTGSYNEQFF

d_gene: TRBD2
j_gene: TRBJ2-1
v_gene: TRBV5-1
abundance: few
CDR3nt: TGCGCCAGCAGCTTGACTAGCGGGAGGACTAATGAGCAGTTCTTC
CDR3aa: CASSLTSGRTNEQFF

d_gene: .
j_gene: TRBJ1-1
v_gene: TRBV11-3
abundance: many
CDR3nt: TGTGCCGTTCAACGCGGGGAGATTAACACTGAAGCTTTCTTT
CDR3aa: CAVQRGEINTEAFF

d_gene: .
j_gene: TRBJ2-7
v_gene: TRBV11-1
abundance: many
CDR3nt: TGTGCCAGCAGCCCGCAGACTGGTATTGAGCAGTACTTC
CDR3aa: CASSPQTGIEQYF

d_gene: .
j_gene: TRBJ2-4
v_gene: TRBV19
abundance: few
CDR3nt: TGTGCCAGTAGTATCTGGGGGTTTGGAGAAAACATTCAGTACTTC
CDR3aa: CASSIWGFGENIQYF

d_gene: TRBD1
j_gene: TRBJ2-7
v_gene: TRBV11-2
abundance: .
CDR3nt: TGTGCCAGCAGCCGTGACAGGGCCCACGAGCAGTACTTC
CDR3aa: CASSRDRAHEQYF

d_gene: .
j_gene: TRBJ2-3
v_gene: TRBV4-3
abundance: many
CDR3nt: TGCGCCAGCAGCCCGACAGGCCCCACAGATACGCAGTATTTT
CDR3aa: CASSPTGPTDTQYF

d_gene: .
j_gene: TRBJ1-2
v_gene: TRBV3-1
abundance: .
CDR3nt: TGTGCCAGCAGCCAAGAGCTGGGTGGCGGCTACACCTTC
CDR3aa: CASSQELGGGYTF

d_gene: .
j_gene: TRBJ2-6
v_gene: TRBV7-3
abundance: .
CDR3nt: TGTGCCAGCAGCGAAGGGTCTGGGGCCAGCGTCCTGACTTTC
CDR3aa: CASSEGSGASVLTF

d_gene: .
j_gene: TRBJ1-5
v_gene: TRBV20-1
abundance: many
CDR3nt: TGCAGTGCTCCAACTTTGGGGCCGGCAAATCAGCCCCAGCATTTT
CDR3aa: CSAPTLGPANQPQHF

d_gene: .
j_gene: TRBJ2-2
v_gene: TRBV6-5
abundance: many
CDR3nt: TGTGCCAGCAGTTACACGCGGCACACCGGGGAGCTGTTTTTT
CDR3aa: CASSYTRHTGELFF

d_gene: .
j_gene: TRBJ1-4
v_gene: TRBV15
abundance: many
CDR3nt: TGTGCCACCAGCAGAGAGAGGGGGACAACTAATGAAAAACTGTTTTTT
CDR3aa: CATSRERGTTNEKLFF

d_gene: .
j_gene: TRBJ1-1
v_gene: TRBV30
abundance: .
CDR3nt: TGTGCCTGGAGTGCCAATACAGTGAACACTGAAGCTTTCTTT
CDR3aa: CAWSANTVNTEAFF

d_gene: .
j_gene: TRBJ2-7
v_gene: TRBV4-2
abundance: few
CDR3nt: TGTGCCAGCAGCCAAGTGACGTTCGAGAACGAGCAGTACTTC
CDR3aa: CASSQVTFENEQYF

d_gene: TRBD1
j_gene: TRBJ1-1
v_gene: TRBV5-1
abundance: .
CDR3nt: TGCGCCAGCAGCCCCCGGACAGGGGGAGCCACTGAAGCTTTCTTT
CDR3aa: CASSPRTGGATEAFF

d_gene: TRBD1
j_gene: TRBJ2-1
v_gene: TRBV7-9
abundance: many
CDR3nt: TGTGCCAGCAGCCCGCGGACAGGGGGCTCTGAGCAGTTCTTC
CDR3aa: CASSPRTGGSEQFF

d_gene: TRBD2
j_gene: TRBJ2-3
v_gene: TRBV10-2
abundance: many
CDR3nt: TGCGCCAGCAGTACTTCCGGGACTAGCGGGGCGAGCACAGATACGCAGTATTTT
CDR3aa: CASSTSGTSGASTDTQYF

d_gene: .
j_gene: TRBJ2-3
v_gene: TRBV24-1
abundance: many
CDR3nt: TGTGCCACCAGTTACAGGGAAGGAGATACGCAGTATTTT
CDR3aa: CATSYREGDTQYF

d_gene: .
j_gene: TRBJ2-3
v_gene: TRBV15
abundance: many
CDR3nt: TGTGCCACCAGCAGAGATCACAGGGTGGCAGATACGCAGTATTTT
CDR3aa: CATSRDHRVADTQYF

d_gene: .
j_gene: TRBJ1-4
v_gene: TRBV10-3
abundance: many
CDR3nt: TGTGCCATCAGTGACCCAGTCCGAGCTAATGAAAAACTGTTTTTT
CDR3aa: CAISDPVRANEKLFF

d_gene: .
j_gene: TRBJ1-1
v_gene: TRBV6-9
abundance: .
CDR3nt: TGTGCCAGCAGTCATCGGGTCCCTGTCTTAATAAACACTGAAGCTTTCTTT
CDR3aa: CASSHRVPVLINTEAFF

d_gene: TRBD1
j_gene: TRBJ1-5
v_gene: TRBV12-3/TRBV12-4
abundance: few
CDR3nt: TGTGCCAGCAGGCAAGACAGGGGGCGCGGTGAGAGCAATCAGCCCCAGCATTTT
CDR3aa: CASRQDRGRGESNQPQHF

d_gene: TRBD1
j_gene: TRBJ1-1
v_gene: TRBV7-6
abundance: many
CDR3nt: TGTGCCAGCAGCCAATCTACAGGGGACACTGAAGCTTTCTTT
CDR3aa: CASSQSTGDTEAFF

d_gene: .
j_gene: TRBJ1-5
v_gene: TRBV28
abundance: many
CDR3nt: TGTGCCACTTTCAAAGATTCACCAGGTCAGCCCCAGCATTTT
CDR3aa: CATFKDSPGQPQHF

d_gene: .
j_gene: TRBJ2-1
v_gene: TRBV28
abundance: many
CDR3nt: TGTGCCAGCAGTTTATATGGTTACAATGAGCAGTTCTTC
CDR3aa: CASSLYGYNEQFF

d_gene: .
j_gene: TRBJ1-2
v_gene: TRBV2
abundance: few
CDR3nt: TGTGCCAGCAGTGATAACTATGGCTACACCTTC
CDR3aa: CASSDNYGYTF

d_gene: .
j_gene: TRBJ2-7
v_gene: TRBV7-2
abundance: many
CDR3nt: TGTGCCAGCAGCTTATTTGGGTCGGGCTACGAGCAGTACTTC
CDR3aa: CASSLFGSGYEQYF

d_gene: .
j_gene: TRBJ1-4
v_gene: TRBV27
abundance: .
CDR3nt: TGTGCCAGCAGTGCCCGATGGAGAGACGTCAATGAAAAACTGTTTTTT
CDR3aa: CASSARWRDVNEKLFF

d_gene: .
j_gene: TRBJ2-3
v_gene: TRBV7-2
abundance: many
CDR3nt: TGTGCCAGCAGCTTAATGGGGGCTGGAGATACGCAGTATTTT
CDR3aa: CASSLMGAGDTQYF

d_gene: TRBD1
j_gene: TRBJ1-1
v_gene: TRBV6-1
abundance: many
CDR3nt: TGTGCCAGCAGTCGACAGGGAGGCTATGAAGCTTTCTTT
CDR3aa: CASSRQGGYEAFF

d_gene: TRBD1
j_gene: TRBJ2-7
v_gene: TRBV6-6
abundance: .
CDR3nt: TGTGCCAGCAGTTCTCATCCCGGGACAGGGCTTCACGAGCAGTACTTC
CDR3aa: CASSSHPGTGLHEQYF

d_gene: .
j_gene: TRBJ2-7
v_gene: TRBV5-1
abundance: .
CDR3nt: TGCGCCAGCAGCCCCTTTCGGGGCACCACCTACGAGCAGTACTTC
CDR3aa: CASSPFRGTTYEQYF

d_gene: TRBD1
j_gene: TRBJ2-5
v_gene: TRBV7-2
abundance: many
CDR3nt: TGTGCCAGCACCACAGGGGGGCGAGAGACCCAGTACTTC
CDR3aa: CASTTGGRETQYF

d_gene: .
j_gene: TRBJ1-2
v_gene: TRBV20-1
abundance: many
CDR3nt: TGCAGTGCTAGACGGGACTATGGCTACACCTTC
CDR3aa: CSARRDYGYTF

d_gene: .
j_gene: TRBJ1-1
v_gene: TRBV5-4
abundance: many
CDR3nt: TGTGCCAGCAGTTCGTGGGGAGGCACTGAAGCTTTCTTT
CDR3aa: CASSSWGGTEAFF

d_gene: .
j_gene: TRBJ2-1
v_gene: TRBV7-2
abundance: many
CDR3nt: TGTGCCAGCAGCTTAGTTTCGGGGCAGGGGATTACCTCCTACAATGAGCAGTTCTTC
CDR3aa: CASSLVSGQGITSYNEQFF

d_gene: .
j_gene: TRBJ1-2
v_gene: TRBV20-1
abundance: many
CDR3nt: TGCAGTGCTAGAGATCGAACAGGAAGGGATGGCTACACCTTC
CDR3aa: CSARDRTGRDGYTF

d_gene: .
j_gene: TRBJ2-3
v_gene: TRBV6-2/TRBV6-3
abundance: many
CDR3nt: TGTGCCAGCAGTTACTCAGAAACCCTGGGTACGCAGTATTTT
CDR3aa: CASSYSETLGTQYF

d_gene: .
j_gene: TRBJ2-7
v_gene: TRBV4-3
abundance: many
CDR3nt: TGCGCCAGCAGCCAAGATCGGGAGACACTCTACGAGCAGTACTTC
CDR3aa: CASSQDRETLYEQYF

d_gene: .
j_gene: TRBJ1-2
v_gene: TRBV28
abundance: many
CDR3nt: TGTGCCAGCAGCCCTCAATATGGCTACACCTTC
CDR3aa: CASSPQYGYTF

d_gene: .
j_gene: TRBJ2-5
v_gene: TRBV20-1
abundance: many
CDR3nt: TGCAGTGCTAGTTCGTACCAAGAGACCCAGTACTTC
CDR3aa: CSASSYQETQYF

d_gene: TRBD2
j_gene: TRBJ2-1
v_gene: TRBV20-1
abundance: many
CDR3nt: TGCAGTGCTAGCGGCGGGGGGCACAATGAGCAGTTCTTC
CDR3aa: CSASGGGHNEQFF